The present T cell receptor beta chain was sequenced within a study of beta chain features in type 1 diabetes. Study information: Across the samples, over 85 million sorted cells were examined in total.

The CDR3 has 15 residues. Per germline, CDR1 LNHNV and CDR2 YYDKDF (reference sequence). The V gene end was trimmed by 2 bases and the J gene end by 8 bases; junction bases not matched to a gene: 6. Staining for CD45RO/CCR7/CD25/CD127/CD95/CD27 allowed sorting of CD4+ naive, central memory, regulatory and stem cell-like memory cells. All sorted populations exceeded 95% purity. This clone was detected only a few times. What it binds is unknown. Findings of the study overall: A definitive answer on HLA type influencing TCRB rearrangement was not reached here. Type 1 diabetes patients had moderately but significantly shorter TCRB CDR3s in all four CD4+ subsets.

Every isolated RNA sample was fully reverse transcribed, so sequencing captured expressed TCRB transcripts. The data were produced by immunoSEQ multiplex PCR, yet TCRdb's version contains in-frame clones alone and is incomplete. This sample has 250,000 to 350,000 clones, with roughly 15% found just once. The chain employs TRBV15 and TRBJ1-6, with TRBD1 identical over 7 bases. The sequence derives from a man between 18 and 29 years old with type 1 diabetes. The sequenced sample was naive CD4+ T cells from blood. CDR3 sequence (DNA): TGTGCCACCAGCAGAAGACAGGGTCGGGATTCACCCCTCCACTTT. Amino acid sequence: CATSRRQGRDSPLHF.